Listed below are T cell receptor beta chains from one sample, sequenced in a study of human T cells and chemical hapten exposure. TCRdb called the RACE reads again in MiXCR, with one record for every CDR3 protein. The sample consists of under 110,000 distinct CDR3 sequences, 10% to 15% of them appearing once. The material was whole blood, obtained in connection with sensitization to the hapten diphenylcyclopropenone (DPC). These receptor sequences come from a woman aged 45-60 years with alopecia areata. Some clones in this sample may be carry-over from other donors' samples. Each CDR3 is given with its conserved first and last residue. Fields, in order: V gene, J gene, clone size, D gene, CDR3 protein, CDR3 DNA. A D gene is named only where the DNA matches it firmly. Only some rows state a clone size, as once, few, many or a class for expanded clones.

V gene: TRBV20-1
J gene: TRBJ2-7
clone size: .
D gene: .
CDR3 protein: CSARVDRPLEQYF
CDR3 DNA: TGCAGTGCTAGGGTTGACAGGCCCCTCGAGCAGTACTTC

V gene: TRBV24-1
J gene: TRBJ2-3
clone size: few
D gene: .
CDR3 protein: CATSDGGTTDTQYF
CDR3 DNA: TGTGCCACCAGTGATGGCGGAACCACAGATACGCAGTATTTT

V gene: TRBV29-1
J gene: TRBJ2-5
clone size: many
D gene: TRBD1
CDR3 protein: CSVDRGQETQYF
CDR3 DNA: TGCAGCGTAGACAGGGGCCAAGAGACCCAGTACTTC

V gene: TRBV7-6
J gene: TRBJ2-7
clone size: .
D gene: .
CDR3 protein: CASSPPPGSSSYEQYF
CDR3 DNA: TGTGCCAGCAGCCCGCCACCGGGGTCGAGCTCCTACGAGCAGTACTTC

V gene: TRBV7-8
J gene: TRBJ1-5
clone size: many
D gene: TRBD1
CDR3 protein: CASSRGPRTGGVYSNQPQHF
CDR3 DNA: TGTGCCAGCAGCCGCGGCCCTAGGACAGGGGGCGTCTATAGCAATCAGCCCCAGCATTTT

V gene: TRBV12-3/TRBV12-4
J gene: TRBJ2-7
clone size: few
D gene: .
CDR3 protein: CASSLPGSLTYEQYF
CDR3 DNA: TGTGCCAGCAGTTTACCAGGGTCCCTTACCTACGAGCAGTACTTC

V gene: TRBV7-6
J gene: TRBJ2-6
clone size: .
D gene: TRBD1
CDR3 protein: CASSSDRGLGANVLTF
CDR3 DNA: TGTGCCAGCAGCTCGGACAGGGGGCTCGGGGCCAACGTCCTGACTTTC

V gene: TRBV6-2/TRBV6-3
J gene: TRBJ1-5
clone size: many
D gene: .
CDR3 protein: CASSYGGANQPQHF
CDR3 DNA: TGTGCCAGCAGTTACGGGGGGGCGAATCAGCCCCAGCATTTT

V gene: TRBV12-3/TRBV12-4
J gene: TRBJ2-1
clone size: .
D gene: TRBD2
CDR3 protein: CASSLEGRWTSGRRDEQFF
CDR3 DNA: TGTGCCAGCAGTTTAGAGGGAAGGTGGACTAGCGGGAGGAGGGATGAGCAGTTCTTC

V gene: TRBV27
J gene: TRBJ1-5
clone size: .
D gene: .
CDR3 protein: CASSFEGVGNQPQHF
CDR3 DNA: TGTGCCAGCAGTTTTGAGGGGGTGGGCAATCAGCCCCAGCATTTT